The clone carrying this T cell receptor beta chain has only one observation. The data are from a study of blood T cell repertoires in COVID-19. Study context: Acute and convalescent COVID-19 samples came from the United States, Italy and Spain. T cells, B-cell-depleted T cells, or PBMCs supplied cDNA or gDNA.

Source study methods: Scientists estimated how many nucleated cells there were by amplifying reference gene primers. The repertoire was sequenced with immunoSEQ multiplex PCR; TCRdb's copy has only in-frame clones and lacks some. V and J calls and clone size are those listed in that table; D and trimming were worked out from the DNA. In the table there are approximately 65,000 clones, roughly 87% of which are singletons. The CDR3 has 16 amino acids. Per germline, CDR1 GTSNPN and CDR2 SVGIG (reference sequence). Germline trimming cut 1 base from V and 3 bases from J; bases unmatched to any gene: 4. The sample taken for sequencing was peripheral blood. The J gene is TRBJ2-6, the V gene TRBV30; TRBD1 matches at 9 bases. This receptor was obtained from a woman aged 50 to 60 with active COVID-19. CDR3: CAWSDRGRLGANVLTF. The CDR3 nucleotides are TGTGCCTGGAGTGACAGGGGGCGCCTTGGGGCCAACGTCCTGACTTTC.